This T cell receptor beta chain came from a study of cytomegalovirus exposure and HLA in healthy donors. Overall study context: In a previous analysis, 110 million or so unique TCR beta sequences were found from roughly 180 million T cells. In an early release, HLA-typed donors contributed about 80 million unique TCR sequences.

Notes on this clone: Its antigen remains unknown. Mismatch with germline at one junction end may stem from a read error.

Study-wide points: After further analysis at a later stage, around 17,000 TCR beta sequences were associated with HLA alleles at 0.05 false discovery rate. Among TCR beta chains, those listed as cytomegalovirus-associated numbered roughly 150.

The CDR3 is 15 amino acids. Germline assignment: CDR1 LNHNV and CDR2 YYDKDF (reference sequence). The PCR ran on 60 Vbeta and 13 Jbeta primers. Here immunoSEQ multiplex PCR was the method, and the copy in TCRdb shows in-frame clones only, minus some. The sample holds around 200,000 clones. Sequences were obtained from PBMCs. The chain couples TRBV15 to TRBJ2-1; weak D call: TRBD2 (6 bases). This sequence originates from a woman aged 18-35 years in good health and CMV-seropositive. Here the CDR3 DNA reads TGTGCCACCAGCAGAGGTAGGGACTCCCACAATGAGCAGTTCTTC. Protein sequence: CATSRGRDSHNEQFF.